Detailed here is one T cell receptor (beta chain). The data are from a study of T cells in Graves' hyperthyroidism and ophthalmopathy. These patients, aged 18 to 65, had recently diagnosed hyperthyroidism lasting under 2 months. Uncontrolled infections, other autoimmune diseases, pregnancy or lactation led to exclusion of patients. Diagnosing involved the use of clinical symptoms, serum thyroxine and TRAb, thyroid ultrasound and orbital computed tomography. Fresh 10 ml peripheral blood yielded PBMCs. The CDR3 extends over 11 amino acids. CDR1 and CDR2 from the germline V gene are MNHNS and SASEGT. V dropped 5 bases and J dropped 15 bases, with 13 bases sitting between them. TCR beta CDR3 region amplification was performed from RNA transcripts. The HTBI primer set drove a first-round RT-PCR of the TCR CDR3. TCRdb reprocessed the multiplex PCR reads via MiXCR and lists one record per CDR3 protein. The profile shows fewer than 450,000 distinct CDR3 sequences, roughly a sixth of them singletons.

The V call is TRBV6-1, the J call TRBJ2-2; tentatively, D is TRBD1 (6 bases). The TCR was taken from a woman in her twenties or thirties with Graves' hyperthyroidism that later progressed to Graves' ophthalmopathy. Sequencing input: blood. The CDR3 region has the DNA TGTGCCAGCAGTACCACACAGGGAGTGTTTTTT. Amino acid sequence: CASSTTQGVFF.